This record covers a single TCR beta chain. This sample was included in a study of PD-1 blockade in classical Hodgkin lymphoma. As to time point: cycle 4 day 1 (C4D1), after six to seven weeks of nivolumab. In every patient, relapse followed autologous stem cell transplantation, while exposure to brentuximab vedotin differed. Data came from immunoSEQ multiplex PCR; TCRdb stores just in-frame clones and leaves some out. The sample contains roughly 100,000 clones, 78% of which appear only once. The ends were cut back, 0 bases at V and 0 bases at J, with 18 bases in the middle. The CDR3 loop spans 18 amino acids. CDR1 and CDR2 from the germline V gene are LGHNA and YNFKEQ.

Source: peripheral blood mononuclear cells (PBMCs), taken before the fourth cycle of nivolumab. This receptor was taken from a human donor with classical Hodgkin lymphoma. The rearrangement links TRBV4-2 to TRBJ2-7; tentatively, D is TRBD2 (6 bases). Here the CDR3 reads CASSQDTPRDGSSYEQYF. In DNA, the CDR3 is TGTGCCAGCAGCCAAGATACCCCGAGGGACGGGAGCTCCTACGAGCAGTACTTC.